This T cell receptor (beta chain) comes out of a study of T cell responses to AZD1222 COVID-19 vaccine. Germline CDR1 is KGHDR and CDR2 is SFDVKD. V dropped 7 bases and J dropped 3 bases, with 12 bases sitting between them. The CDR3 covers 14 residues. Profiling relied on immunoSEQ multiplex PCR, and the TCRdb table lists in-frame clones only, not all of them. The sample records some 130,000 clones, 85% to 90% being singletons. On this clone: Its target is unknown.

Study-level points and caveats: Baseline seropositivity occurred in only 5 or 6 AZD1222 recipients. Spike regions recognized by vaccine-associated CD4 TCRs spanned the protein, led by 160-218 and 743-854. Reports indicate that nearly half of spike-specific TCRs are directed at unmutated variant regions.

The V and J genes are TRBV24-1 and TRBJ1-5; TRBD1 might be the D (6 bases). The sample was peripheral blood, taken on day 0 of AZD1222 vaccination. This clonotype originated in an adult in good health. The CDR3 DNA follows: TGTGCCACCAGCGACACAGGGACCAATCAGCCCCAGCATTTT. As protein: CATSDTGTNQPQHF.